The entry that follows covers one TCR beta chain sequence. This CDR3 region has 16 residues. Germline CDR1 reads KGHDR; CDR2 reads SFDVKD. Trimming shortened V by 2 bases and J by 5 bases, and 15 bases separated the two germline ends. The data stem from a study of blood T cell repertoires in COVID-19. Study summary: Both acute and convalescent COVID-19 samples were obtained from the United States, Italy and Spain. T cells, B-cell-depleted T cells, or PBMCs supplied cDNA or gDNA.

In the authors' methods: Reference gene primer amplification gave nucleated cell count estimates. Libraries were prepared by immunoSEQ multiplex PCR; TCRdb keeps only in-frame clonotypes and omits some of them. That table furnishes V, J and clone size, whereas the DNA furnished D and trimming. This table holds some 220,000 clones, 70% to 90% found once. V usage is TRBV24-1 and J usage is TRBJ2-1; D perhaps matches TRBD1 (6 bases). Sequencing was done on a sample of peripheral blood. The TCR originated in a man aged 45-60 years who had recovered from COVID-19. The CDR3 DNA reads as TGTGCCACCAGTGATTCCTTCGGGACACACCACAATGAGCAGTTCTTC. As protein: CATSDSFGTHHNEQFF.